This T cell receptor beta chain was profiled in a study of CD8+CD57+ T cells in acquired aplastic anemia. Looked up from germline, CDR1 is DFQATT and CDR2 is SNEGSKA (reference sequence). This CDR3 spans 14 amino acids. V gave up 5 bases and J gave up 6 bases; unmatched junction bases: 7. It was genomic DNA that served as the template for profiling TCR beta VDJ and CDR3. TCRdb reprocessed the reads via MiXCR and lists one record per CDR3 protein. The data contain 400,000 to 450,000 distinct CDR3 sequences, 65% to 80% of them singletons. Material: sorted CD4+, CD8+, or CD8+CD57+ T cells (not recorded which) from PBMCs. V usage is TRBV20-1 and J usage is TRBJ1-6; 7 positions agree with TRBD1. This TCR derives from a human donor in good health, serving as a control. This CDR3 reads CSASWTGSNSPLHF. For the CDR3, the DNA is TGCAGTGCTTCCTGGACAGGCAGTAATTCACCCCTCCACTTT.